This paragraph covers one T cell receptor beta chain sequence. This specimen comes from a study of CD4 T cell repertoires in COVID-19. Samples came from patients recovered from mild-to-severe COVID-19. The repertoire was sequenced with immunoSEQ multiplex PCR; TCRdb's copy has only in-frame clones and lacks some. The sample consists of 70,000 to 95,000 clones, approximately 83% of them appearing once. Germline CDR1 and CDR2: MNHEY and SVGAGI. The V segment lost 6 bases and the J segment 2 bases; nucleotides outside the gene matches: 8. CDR3 length: 15 residues. The sequencing used CD4+ T cells from peripheral blood, collected after recovery from COVID-19. The chain joins TRBV6-5 to TRBJ2-3; 7 bases map to TRBD1. The sequence was collected from a human donor who had COVID-19. CDR3 nucleotide sequence: TGTGCCAGCAGCACAGGGGCCTCTTCCACAGATACGCAGTATTTT. The encoded protein is CASSTGASSTDTQYF.